A selection of T cell receptor beta chains follows, all from one sample in a study of blood T cell repertoires in COVID-19. Repertoires were generated with immunoSEQ multiplex PCR, while TCRdb's copy carries only in-frame clones and drops some. The table lists 200,000 to 250,000 clones, approximately 85% of them singletons. Material: peripheral blood. Receptor source: a man at least 80 years old with acute or convalescent COVID-19. Both conserved end residues are trimmed from each CDR3. The order of the fields is D gene, J gene, clone size, V gene, CDR3 protein. A D gene is named only where the DNA matches it firmly. Size is omitted from some rows. Given values are once, few, many or a class for expanded clones.

D gene: -; J gene: TRBJ1-6; clone size: -; V gene: TRBV6-1; CDR3 protein: ASSDGRYNSPLH
D gene: TRBD1; J gene: TRBJ1-5; clone size: -; V gene: TRBV28; CDR3 protein: ASSLGGTGAQPQH
D gene: -; J gene: TRBJ2-2; clone size: -; V gene: TRBV28; CDR3 protein: ASRDPGLASGELF
D gene: TRBD2; J gene: TRBJ2-7; clone size: many; V gene: TRBV18; CDR3 protein: ASSLSSGTEQY
D gene: -; J gene: TRBJ1-2; clone size: once; V gene: TRBV11-1; CDR3 protein: ASSPPAGGYT
D gene: -; J gene: TRBJ2-3; clone size: -; V gene: TRBV6-1; CDR3 protein: ASSEGIWASTDTQY
D gene: TRBD2; J gene: TRBJ2-1; clone size: -; V gene: TRBV5-1; CDR3 protein: ASSQLAGSYNEQF
D gene: -; J gene: TRBJ2-2; clone size: -; V gene: TRBV11-2; CDR3 protein: ASSLRQGRTGELF
D gene: TRBD1; J gene: TRBJ2-3; clone size: once; V gene: TRBV4-1; CDR3 protein: ASSQDGTGGLTDTQY
D gene: -; J gene: TRBJ1-1; clone size: -; V gene: TRBV27; CDR3 protein: ASSFGGANTEAF
D gene: -; J gene: TRBJ1-4; clone size: -; V gene: TRBV5-6; CDR3 protein: ASSSIRATNEKLF
D gene: TRBD1; J gene: TRBJ1-4; clone size: -; V gene: TRBV4-1; CDR3 protein: ASSPWGTGFEKLF
D gene: TRBD1; J gene: TRBJ2-4; clone size: -; V gene: TRBV5-4; CDR3 protein: ASSKGQLLAKNIQY
D gene: -; J gene: TRBJ1-2; clone size: -; V gene: TRBV7-8; CDR3 protein: ASSLERGRPYGYT
D gene: -; J gene: TRBJ2-1; clone size: -; V gene: TRBV19; CDR3 protein: ASSTGFNEQF
D gene: TRBD2; J gene: TRBJ2-3; clone size: -; V gene: TRBV15; CDR3 protein: ATSTDGLGVADTQY
D gene: TRBD1; J gene: TRBJ2-5; clone size: once; V gene: TRBV6-2/TRBV6-3; CDR3 protein: ASSSIEGAGETQY
D gene: -; J gene: TRBJ1-1; clone size: -; V gene: TRBV6-5; CDR3 protein: ASSYSTTGFTEAF
D gene: -; J gene: TRBJ1-3; clone size: -; V gene: TRBV18; CDR3 protein: ASSPPVAGRGNTIY
D gene: TRBD2; J gene: TRBJ2-1; clone size: -; V gene: TRBV11-3; CDR3 protein: ASSAGTSNEQF
D gene: -; J gene: TRBJ1-1; clone size: once; V gene: TRBV25-1; CDR3 protein: ASSEWGGTEAF
D gene: -; J gene: TRBJ1-1; clone size: -; V gene: TRBV29-1; CDR3 protein: SVAGWSDTEAF
D gene: -; J gene: TRBJ1-5; clone size: -; V gene: TRBV24-1; CDR3 protein: ATSEYFSNQPQH
D gene: -; J gene: TRBJ2-2; clone size: once; V gene: TRBV7-2; CDR3 protein: ASSLGGPPGELF
D gene: -; J gene: TRBJ1-5; clone size: few; V gene: TRBV6-5; CDR3 protein: ASSYGQNNQPQH
D gene: TRBD2; J gene: TRBJ2-5; clone size: -; V gene: TRBV11-1; CDR3 protein: ASSLSREGETQY
D gene: -; J gene: TRBJ1-5; clone size: -; V gene: TRBV23-1; CDR3 protein: ASSRRTGGPYSHSNQPQH
D gene: TRBD2; J gene: TRBJ2-3; clone size: -; V gene: TRBV5-1; CDR3 protein: ASAPGGGGTQY
D gene: -; J gene: TRBJ2-1; clone size: -; V gene: TRBV20-1; CDR3 protein: SASPDRHSYNEQF
D gene: -; J gene: TRBJ2-7; clone size: -; V gene: TRBV2; CDR3 protein: ASSEASPQY
D gene: TRBD2; J gene: TRBJ2-3; clone size: -; V gene: TRBV28; CDR3 protein: ASSFYRTSGGAGSTDTQY
D gene: -; J gene: TRBJ2-6; clone size: -; V gene: TRBV27; CDR3 protein: ASSLIWGGSSGANVLT
D gene: -; J gene: TRBJ1-1; clone size: -; V gene: TRBV28; CDR3 protein: ASSFSQGQAF
D gene: -; J gene: TRBJ1-5; clone size: -; V gene: TRBV6-5; CDR3 protein: ASRGEAQPQH
D gene: -; J gene: TRBJ2-5; clone size: -; V gene: TRBV19; CDR3 protein: ASSSTGTLRETQY
D gene: -; J gene: TRBJ1-6; clone size: -; V gene: TRBV28; CDR3 protein: ASTQGRSPLH
D gene: TRBD2; J gene: TRBJ2-5; clone size: -; V gene: TRBV5-1; CDR3 protein: ASRGSQETQY
D gene: TRBD1; J gene: TRBJ1-2; clone size: -; V gene: TRBV19; CDR3 protein: ASSPDLSGTGNYGYT
D gene: -; J gene: TRBJ1-1; clone size: -; V gene: TRBV7-9; CDR3 protein: ASSPPDSRRTEAF
D gene: TRBD2; J gene: TRBJ2-1; clone size: -; V gene: TRBV7-2; CDR3 protein: ASSSAGLAGNNEQF
D gene: TRBD1; J gene: TRBJ2-5; clone size: -; V gene: TRBV5-1; CDR3 protein: ASSLGQGAFETQY
D gene: -; J gene: TRBJ2-2; clone size: -; V gene: TRBV6-5; CDR3 protein: ASRRRGNTGELF
D gene: TRBD1; J gene: TRBJ1-6; clone size: once; V gene: TRBV27; CDR3 protein: ASSRQGVNSPLH
D gene: TRBD2; J gene: TRBJ2-7; clone size: -; V gene: TRBV7-9; CDR3 protein: ASHQGAGGPYEQY
D gene: TRBD2; J gene: TRBJ2-3; clone size: -; V gene: TRBV28; CDR3 protein: ASLGSGGNTDTQY
D gene: TRBD2; J gene: TRBJ2-3; clone size: -; V gene: TRBV9; CDR3 protein: ASSPKRGGSSTDTQY
D gene: -; J gene: TRBJ2-2; clone size: few; V gene: TRBV7-9; CDR3 protein: ASSLARNTGELF
D gene: TRBD2; J gene: TRBJ2-3; clone size: -; V gene: TRBV13; CDR3 protein: ASSSAGADTQY